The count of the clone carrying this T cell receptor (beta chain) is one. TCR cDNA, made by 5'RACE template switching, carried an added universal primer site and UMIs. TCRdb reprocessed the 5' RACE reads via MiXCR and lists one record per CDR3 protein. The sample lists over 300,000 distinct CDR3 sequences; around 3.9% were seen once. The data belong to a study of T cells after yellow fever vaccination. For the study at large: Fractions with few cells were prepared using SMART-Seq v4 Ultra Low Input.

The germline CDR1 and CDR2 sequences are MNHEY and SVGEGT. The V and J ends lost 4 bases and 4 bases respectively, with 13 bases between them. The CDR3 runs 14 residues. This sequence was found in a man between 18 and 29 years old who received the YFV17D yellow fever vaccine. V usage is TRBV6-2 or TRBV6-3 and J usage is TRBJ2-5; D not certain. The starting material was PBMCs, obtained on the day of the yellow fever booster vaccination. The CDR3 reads CASSLRVPGETQYF. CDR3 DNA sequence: TGTGCCAGCAGTTTACGGGTGCCGGGAGAGACCCAGTACTTC.